Each of the 27 T cell receptor beta chains below was sequenced from the same sample in a study of blood T cell repertoires in COVID-19. Some clones are missing from TCRdb's copy, which holds only in-frame ones; the method was immunoSEQ multiplex PCR. The repertoire holds under 300,000 clones, with more than 75% as singletons. Sequenced: PBMCs or T cells enriched from blood (not recorded which). These receptors originate from a woman between 40 and 55 years old with acute COVID-19.

The genes are TRBV16 and TRBJ1-2, with 9 bases matching TRBD1. V trimming: 7 bases; J trimming: 9 bases; junction bases outside the gene matches: 9. There are 13 residues in the CDR3. Germline CDR1 and CDR2: KGHSY and FQNENV. CDR3 residues: CASTTETGGSYTF. The CDR3 nucleotides are TGTGCCAGCACTACCGAGACAGGGGGAAGCTACACCTTC.

J is TRBJ2-1 and V is TRBV7-2, with 8 nucleotides matching TRBD2. Trimming at V came to 5 bases and at J to 4 bases, leaving 10 bases not matched to a gene. The CDR3 loop spans 16 amino acids. Germline V gives CDR1 SGHTA, CDR2 FQGNSA. In nucleotides, the CDR3 is TGTGCCAGCAGCAAAAAGGGACTAGGGACATACAATGAGCAGTTCTTC. This translates into CASSKKGLGTYNEQFF. Full variable domain (outside the CDR3, taken from reference TRBV7-2 and TRBJ2-1): GAGVSQSPSNKVTEKGKDVELRCDPISGHTALYWYRQSLGQGLEFLIYFQGNSAPDKSGLPSDRFSAERTGGSVSTLTIQRTQQEDSAVYLCASSKKGLGTYNEQFFGPGTRLTVL.

J is TRBJ2-1 and V is TRBV9; 8 nucleotides line up with TRBD1. V lost 4 bases to trimming and J lost 2 bases; unmatched junction nucleotides: 8. The length of the CDR3 is 16 residues. Germline CDR1 SGDLS, CDR2 YYNGEE. CDR3 protein: CASSKGQVLAYNEQFF. CDR3 DNA sequence: TGTGCCAGCAGCAAGGGACAGGTCTTGGCCTACAATGAGCAGTTCTTC.

This clone has a single count. This chain joins TRBV18 and TRBJ2-6; D is ambiguous. This CDR3 spans 15 amino acids. Germline lookup yields CDR1 KGHSH and CDR2 LQKENI. V gave up 0 bases and J gave up 2 bases, with 5 bases separating them. CDR3 protein: CASSPPSAGANVLTF. Written as DNA, the CDR3 is TGTGCCAGCTCACCACCCTCGGCTGGGGCCAACGTCCTGACTTTC.

The V and J genes are TRBV12-5 and TRBJ2-1; TRBD2 matches 9 bases. J was trimmed by 5 bases and V by 3 bases; bases with no gene match: 2. This CDR3 has 14 amino acids. CDR1 is LGHNT and CDR2 is FRNRAP in the germline V gene. CDR3 sequence: CASGLRTSDNEQFF. As DNA, the CDR3 is TGTGCTAGTGGTTTAAGGACTAGCGACAATGAGCAGTTCTTC. The whole variable domain, filled in from reference TRBV12-5 and TRBJ2-1, reads DARVTQTPRHKVTEMGQEVTMRCQPILGHNTVFWYRQTMMQGLELLAYFRNRAPLDDSGMPKDRFSAEMPDATLATLKIQPSEPRDSAVYFCASGLRTSDNEQFFGPGTRLTVL.

V and J are TRBV7-9 and TRBJ2-7; perhaps TRBD1 as D (6 bases). CDR3 length: 15 amino acids. Deletions cut 5 bases from V and 3 bases from J, with 17 bases between. Germline CDR1 SEHNR, CDR2 FQNEAQ (reference sequence). CDR3 nucleotide sequence: TGTGCCAGCAGCCCCGCGGACAGCCCCCTCTACGAGCAGTACTTC. Protein sequence: CASSPADSPLYEQYF.

V is TRBV4-1 and J is TRBJ2-3, with D possibly TRBD2 on 5 matching bases. Germline lookup yields CDR1 MGHRA and CDR2 YSYEKL. This CDR3 contains 14 residues. V lost 1 base, J lost 2 bases, and 7 bases lay in between. CDR3 sequence (DNA): TGCGCCAGCAGCCAAGGACTACCCACAGATACGCAGTATTTT. Its protein product is CASSQGLPTDTQYF.

The rearrangement joins TRBV15 to TRBJ2-1; a weak D match, TRBD2 (6 bases). Germline V gene sequence: CDR1 LNHNV, CDR2 YYDKDF (reference sequence). Trimming pared 0 bases from V and 7 bases from J, leaving 16 bases between. CDR3 length: 16 amino acids. Here the CDR3 DNA reads TGTGCCACCAGCAGAGATCGGGTCGTCGGGGGAAATGAGCAGTTCTTC. Protein sequence: CATSRDRVVGGNEQFF.

The V gene is TRBV3-1 (or the pseudogene TRBV3-2), the J gene TRBJ1-2; D uncertain. The germline gives CDR1 LGHDT, CDR2 YNNKEL (reference sequence). CDR3 length equals 12 residues. V gave up 1 base and J gave up 8 bases, with 8 bases separating them. CDR3 protein: CASSQGELGYTF. DNA of the CDR3: TGTGCCAGCAGCCAAGGGGAGTTAGGCTACACCTTC.

J is TRBJ2-7 and V is TRBV5-1, with 7 bases aligning to TRBD2. This CDR3 contains 14 residues. The J segment lost 1 base and the V segment lost 4 bases, leaving 5 bases of the junction unmatched. Germline loops: CDR1 SGHRS, CDR2 YFSETQ. DNA of the CDR3: TGCGCCAGCAGCACGAGTAGCGGGTCCTACGAGCAGTACTTC. Amino acids: CASSTSSGSYEQYF.

This clone was seen a single time. The gene calls are TRBV2 and TRBJ2-7, with 7 bases identical to TRBD2. Germline trimming cut 7 bases from V and 0 bases from J; bases unmatched to any gene: 6. The CDR3 loop spans 14 amino acids. From germline, CDR1 is SNHLY and CDR2 FYNNEI. CDR3 sequence: CASKPGLRSYEQYF. The CDR3 bases are TGTGCCAGCAAGCCGGGACTACGCTCCTACGAGCAGTACTTC.

CDR3 DNA: TGTGCCAGCAGTTACGGGACAGGTCTTGGCTACACCTTC. This encodes CASSYGTGLGYTF. This sequence joins TRBV6-5 and TRBJ1-2; 8 nucleotides align to TRBD1. In germline, CDR1 is MNHEY, CDR2 SVGAGI. The CDR3 spans 13 residues. J was trimmed by 7 bases and V by 2 bases; bases with no gene match: 3.

The V and J genes are TRBV6-5 and TRBJ2-7; no clear D gene. Germline V gene data show CDR1 as MNHEY and CDR2 as SVGAGI. V lost 6 bases and J lost 3, with 6 bases in between. The CDR3 covers 11 residues. CDR3 protein: CASRYLYEQYF. The CDR3, as DNA: TGTGCCAGCAGGTACCTCTACGAGCAGTACTTC.

V and J are TRBV11-2 and TRBJ2-7, with D perhaps matching TRBD2 (6 bases). Germline lookup yields CDR1 SGHAT and CDR2 FQNNGV. Trimming pared 1 base from V and 7 bases from J, leaving 20 bases between. The CDR3 runs to 16 residues. CDR3 DNA: TGTGCCAGCAGCTTAGTGTTCGCTAGCGAGATGGGTGAGCAGTACTTC. Its translation: CASSLVFASEMGEQYF.

This chain links TRBV19 with TRBJ1-2; 7 nucleotides match TRBD1. Germline CDR1 is LNHDA and CDR2 is SQIVND (reference sequence). The V segment lost 4 bases and the J segment 4 bases; nucleotides outside the gene matches: 6. The CDR3 runs 14 residues. For the CDR3, the DNA is TGTGCCAGTAGTAGAACAGGGGAACTCTATGGCTACACCTTC. Amino acids: CASSRTGELYGYTF.

This chain joins TRBV25-1 and TRBJ2-3, with a weak D call TRBD2 (6 bases). V was clipped by 5 bases and J by 2 bases, with 11 bases between them. Germline V gives CDR1 MGHDK, CDR2 SYGVNS. This CDR3 contains 14 residues. The CDR3: CASSSGWDTDTQYF. The CDR3 DNA reads as TGTGCCAGCAGTAGCGGGTGGGACACAGATACGCAGTATTTT.

The genes are TRBV7-6 and TRBJ2-5; TRBD2 agrees at 11 bases. The CDR3 runs 18 residues. In germline, CDR1 is SGHVS, CDR2 FNYEAQ. After removal of 2 bases from V and 6 bases from J, the junction contained 14 bases not matched to a gene. The CDR3 nucleotides read TGTGCCAGCAGCTTATTCGTTGATAGCGGGAGGGCCCCCAAGACCCAGTACTTC. It codes for CASSLFVDSGRAPKTQYF.

The chain has TRBV30 and TRBJ1-4; 7 bases match TRBD1. The germline gives CDR1 GTSNPN, CDR2 SVGIG (reference sequence). The trim removed 4 bases at V and 7 bases at J, leaving 0 bases unmatched. The CDR3 is 11 amino acids. In nucleotides, the CDR3 is TGTGCCTGGACAGGGGGTGAAAAACTGTTTTTT. Translated: CAWTGGEKLFF.

The chain joins TRBV12-3 or TRBV12-4 to TRBJ2-1; tentative D call: TRBD1 (6 bases). CDR3 length: 12 amino acids. V lost 6 bases, J lost 10 bases, and 13 bases lay in between. The CDR3 region is CASSISRGEQFF. For the CDR3, the DNA is TGTGCCAGCAGCATCTCTAGGGGGGAGCAGTTCTTC.

In this sample, this clone is large. The V call is TRBV25-1, the J call TRBJ2-1, with 14 nucleotides matching TRBD2. Germline values: CDR1 MGHDK, CDR2 SYGVNS. The CDR3 is made up of 18 amino acids. J was trimmed by 7 bases and V by 8 bases; bases with no gene match: 16. The CDR3 DNA reads TGTGCCAGCCTCGGGGGACTAGCGGGAGATTACGACGGTAATGAGCAGTTCTTC. The encoded protein is CASLGGLAGDYDGNEQFF.

V usage is TRBV19 and J usage is TRBJ2-2; D gene ambiguous. CDR3 length: 12 amino acids. V lost 9 bases to trimming and J lost 6 bases, with 11 bases between them. From germline, CDR1 is LNHDA and CDR2 SQIVND (reference sequence). The CDR3 here is CARPSEPGELFF. In nucleotides, the CDR3 is TGTGCCAGACCGTCGGAGCCCGGGGAGCTGTTTTTT.

The J gene is TRBJ2-7, the V gene TRBV19; 8 positions agree with TRBD2. The CDR3 runs to 13 residues. Germline V gene sequence: CDR1 LNHDA, CDR2 SQIVND (reference sequence). The V segment lost 3 bases and the J segment 6 bases; nucleotides outside the gene matches: 4. CDR3 loop: CASSMVTSAEQYF. The DNA for the CDR3 is TGTGCCAGTAGTATGGTGACTAGCGCCGAGCAGTACTTC.

This chain joins TRBV5-1 and TRBJ2-5, with D possibly matching TRBD2 (6 bases). The CDR3 contains 15 residues. The V end lost 3 bases, the J end lost 7 bases, and 19 bases lay between the germline ends. Germline V gene sequence: CDR1 SGHRS, CDR2 YFSETQ. CDR3 in amino acids: CASSSGGKTLATQYF. CDR3 nucleotides: TGCGCCAGCAGCTCTGGCGGGAAGACCCTCGCGACCCAGTACTTC.

This clone occurred once. The chain employs TRBV6-5 and TRBJ2-7, with 9 bases fitting TRBD2. In germline, CDR1 is MNHEY, CDR2 SVGAGI. Germline trimming cut 6 bases from V and 3 bases from J; bases unmatched to any gene: 6. The CDR3 has 14 amino acids. The CDR3 region is CASRSSGRNYEQYF. In DNA, the CDR3 is TGTGCCAGCAGGTCGAGCGGGAGGAACTACGAGCAGTACTTC.

This rearrangement joins TRBV6-1 to TRBJ1-5, with TRBD1 as a possible D gene (5 bases). Germline lookup yields CDR1 MNHNS and CDR2 SASEGT. CDR3 length: 15 residues. Trimming shortened V by 2 bases and J by 6 bases, and 14 bases separated the two germline ends. CDR3 sequence (DNA): TGTGCCAGCAGTGAACGTTGGCAGGGTAGTCAGCCCCAGCATTTT. Amino acid sequence: CASSERWQGSQPQHF.

This chain connects TRBV29-1 to TRBJ2-7; 7 bases match TRBD2. CDR1 and CDR2 (germline): SQVTM, ANQGSEA. V dropped 0 bases and J dropped 6; count of bases not matched to a gene: 17. The CDR3 spans 17 residues. CDR3 bases: TGCAGCGTTGAAGATGGGGCTAGCGGCAACCTCGGTTCCGAGCAGTACTTC. Its protein is CSVEDGASGNLGSEQYF.

This clone was seen just once. V usage is TRBV27 and J usage is TRBJ1-1; 9 nucleotides line up with TRBD1. Germline V lookup: CDR1 MNHEY, CDR2 SMNVEV (reference sequence). The CDR3 spans 16 residues. V dropped 5 bases and J dropped 0; count of bases not matched to a gene: 7. As DNA, the CDR3 is TGTGCCAGCAGTCCCACAGGGGGCACTTTGAACACTGAAGCTTTCTTT. This encodes CASSPTGGTLNTEAFF.